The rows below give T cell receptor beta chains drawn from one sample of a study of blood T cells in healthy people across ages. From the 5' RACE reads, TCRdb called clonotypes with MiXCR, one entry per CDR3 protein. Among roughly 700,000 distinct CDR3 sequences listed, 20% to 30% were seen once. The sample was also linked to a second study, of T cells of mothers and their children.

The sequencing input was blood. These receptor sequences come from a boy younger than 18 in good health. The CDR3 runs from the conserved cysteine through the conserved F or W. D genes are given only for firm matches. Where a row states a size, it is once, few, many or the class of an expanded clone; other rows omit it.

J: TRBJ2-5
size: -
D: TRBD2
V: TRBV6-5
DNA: TGTGCCAGCAGTCACAACCCATTTCTAGCGGGGGGGCAAGAGACCCAGTACTTC
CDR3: CASSHNPFLAGGQETQYF

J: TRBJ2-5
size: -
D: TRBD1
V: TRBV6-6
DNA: TGTGCCAGCACCGGACAGGGAGGCCAAGAGACCCAGTACTTC
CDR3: CASTGQGGQETQYF

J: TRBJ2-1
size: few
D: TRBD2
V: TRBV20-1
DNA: TGCAGTGCTAGCCCTAGCGGGAGATATGTGGCAGAGCAGTTCTTC
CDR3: CSASPSGRYVAEQFF

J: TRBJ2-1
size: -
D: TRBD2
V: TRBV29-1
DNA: TGCAGCGTTGATCCTAGCGGGAACTATGAGCAGTTCTTC
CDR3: CSVDPSGNYEQFF

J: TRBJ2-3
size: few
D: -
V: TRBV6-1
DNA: TGTGCCAACAGTGAAGGAGGAGGTACAGATACGCAGTATTTT
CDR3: CANSEGGGTDTQYF

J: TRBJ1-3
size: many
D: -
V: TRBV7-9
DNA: TGTGCCAGCAGAACGGGGGCCTCTGGAAACACCATATATTTT
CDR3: CASRTGASGNTIYF

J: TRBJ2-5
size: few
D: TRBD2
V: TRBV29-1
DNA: TGCAGCGTACCCCCGGGACTAGCGGGAGGAGGGACCCAGTACTTC
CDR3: CSVPPGLAGGGTQYF

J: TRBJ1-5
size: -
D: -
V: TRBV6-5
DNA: TGTGCCAGCAGTTACTCGGGGCAGAGCAATCAGCCCCAGCATTTT
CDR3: CASSYSGQSNQPQHF

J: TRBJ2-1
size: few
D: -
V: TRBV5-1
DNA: TGCGCCAGCAGCTTGGGTGAGGGACTCAATGAGCAGTTCTTC
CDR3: CASSLGEGLNEQFF

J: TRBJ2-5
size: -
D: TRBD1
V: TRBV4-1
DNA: TGCGCCAGCAGCCACCCAACCCAGGGGGTGCAAGAGACCCAGTACTTC
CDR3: CASSHPTQGVQETQYF

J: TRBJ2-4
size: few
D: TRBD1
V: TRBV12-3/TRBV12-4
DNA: TGTGCCAGCATCCGGGACAGGGGCTCCAAAAACATTCAGTACTTC
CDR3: CASIRDRGSKNIQYF

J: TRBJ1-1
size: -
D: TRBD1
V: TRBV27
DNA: TGTGCCAGCAGTTCCCCGGGACAGGGGAAAAACACTGAAGCTTTCTTT
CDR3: CASSSPGQGKNTEAFF

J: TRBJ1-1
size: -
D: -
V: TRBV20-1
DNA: TGCAGTGCTAGACCGGGGGTCCGGAACACTGAAGCTTTCTTT
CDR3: CSARPGVRNTEAFF

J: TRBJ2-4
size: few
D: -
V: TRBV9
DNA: TGTGCCAGCAGCGTAGGGTGGGACAAAAACATTCAGTACTTC
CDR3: CASSVGWDKNIQYF

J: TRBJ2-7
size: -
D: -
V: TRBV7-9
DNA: TGTGCCAGCGCCGGGGTCTCCTACGAGCAGTACTTC
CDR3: CASAGVSYEQYF

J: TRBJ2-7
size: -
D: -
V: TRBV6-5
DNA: TGTGCCAGCAGTTACGAATCAGGGGGACTGGCAGCCTACGAGCAGTACTTC
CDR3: CASSYESGGLAAYEQYF

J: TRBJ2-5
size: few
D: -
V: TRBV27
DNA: TGTGCCAGCAGCCCATGGGGGGAAGAGACCCAGTACTTC
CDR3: CASSPWGEETQYF

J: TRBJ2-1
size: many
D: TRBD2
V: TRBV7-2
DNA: TGTGCCAGCAGCTTGGGGGGGGGTACCTACAATGAGCAGTTCTTC
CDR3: CASSLGGGTYNEQFF

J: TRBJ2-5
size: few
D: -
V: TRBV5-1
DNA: TGCGCCAGCAGTTTCGACCTAGGCGTAGAGACCCAGTACTTC
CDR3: CASSFDLGVETQYF

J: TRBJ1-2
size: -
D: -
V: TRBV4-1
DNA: TGCGCCAGCAGCCAAGCCTCCGTCTCCTATGGCTACACCTTC
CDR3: CASSQASVSYGYTF

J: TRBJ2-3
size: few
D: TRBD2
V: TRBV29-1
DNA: TGCAGCGTGAGAGGACTAGCGGGGGCAGATACGCAGTATTTT
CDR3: CSVRGLAGADTQYF

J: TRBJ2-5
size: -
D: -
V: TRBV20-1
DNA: TGCAGTGCTTCCCAGGCCCTTGGCGGGCTACAAGAGACCCAGTACTTC
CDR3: CSASQALGGLQETQYF

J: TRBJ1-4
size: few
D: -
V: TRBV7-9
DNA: TGTGCCAGCAGCTTACAAGGGGGGGGAGGTGAAAAACTGTTTTTT
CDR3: CASSLQGGGGEKLFF

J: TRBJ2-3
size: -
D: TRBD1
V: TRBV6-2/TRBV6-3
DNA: TGTGCCAGCAGTTCTCCTATAGGGGGCGGGACAGATACGCAGTATTTT
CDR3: CASSSPIGGGTDTQYF

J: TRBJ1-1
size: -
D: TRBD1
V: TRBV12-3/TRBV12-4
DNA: TGTGCCAGCAGTCCGAGAGGGACAGGGCTGTCCACTGAAGCTTTCTTT
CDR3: CASSPRGTGLSTEAFF

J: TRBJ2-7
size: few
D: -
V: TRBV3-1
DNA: TGTGCCAGCAGCCGCGACAGACTCTACGAGCAGTACTTC
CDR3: CASSRDRLYEQYF

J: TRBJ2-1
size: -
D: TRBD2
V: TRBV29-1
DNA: TGCAGCGTTGAAAGGTCTAGCGGGAGTCGAAGTGAGCAGTTCTTC
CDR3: CSVERSSGSRSEQFF

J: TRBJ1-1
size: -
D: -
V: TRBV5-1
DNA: TGCGCCAGCAGGGCCGGACAGCCGAACACTGAAGCTTTCTTT
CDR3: CASRAGQPNTEAFF

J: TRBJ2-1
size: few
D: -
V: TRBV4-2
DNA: TGTGCCAGCAGCCCATCACCGGGGAGCTCCTACAATGAGCAGTTCTTC
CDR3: CASSPSPGSSYNEQFF

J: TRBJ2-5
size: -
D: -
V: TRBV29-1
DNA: TGCAGCGTTGCTGGCCTTATCAACCGGAGAGAGACCCAGTACTTC
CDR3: CSVAGLINRRETQYF

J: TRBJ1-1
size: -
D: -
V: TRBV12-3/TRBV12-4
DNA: TGTGCCAGCTGTCCGAAAGGGAACACTGAAGCTTTCTTT
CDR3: CASCPKGNTEAFF

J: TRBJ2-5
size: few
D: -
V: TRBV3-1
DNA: TGTGCCAGCAGCCAAGACCTCCACAGCGGAGAGACCCAGTACTTC
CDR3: CASSQDLHSGETQYF

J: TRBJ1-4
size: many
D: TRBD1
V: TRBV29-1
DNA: TGCAGCGGCGGGACAGATGAAAAACTGTTTTTT
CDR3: CSGGTDEKLFF

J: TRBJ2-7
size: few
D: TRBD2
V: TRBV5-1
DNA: TGCGCCAGCAGCTTTCACTCCGGGACTAGCGACCAGTTCTACGAGCAGTACTTC
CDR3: CASSFHSGTSDQFYEQYF

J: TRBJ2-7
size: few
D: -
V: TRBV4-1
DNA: TGCGCCAGCAGCCAAGTCCCCGACTCTGCTACTATCGAGCAGTACTTC
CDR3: CASSQVPDSATIEQYF

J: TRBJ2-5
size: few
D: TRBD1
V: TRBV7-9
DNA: TGTGCCAGCAGCTCTACCCAGGGGGCTCGGGAGACCCAGTACTTC
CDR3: CASSSTQGARETQYF

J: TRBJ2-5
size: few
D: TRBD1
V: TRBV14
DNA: TGTGCCAGCAGCCAAGATCGAAAGACAGGGCTCGGGGAGACCCAGTACTTC
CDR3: CASSQDRKTGLGETQYF

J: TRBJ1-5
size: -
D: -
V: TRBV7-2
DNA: TGTGCCAGCAGCTCAGCGGAGGGCAATCAGCCCCAGCATTTT
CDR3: CASSSAEGNQPQHF

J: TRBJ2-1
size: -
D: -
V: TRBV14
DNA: TGTGCCAGCAGCCAAGATCACGGTGCCCTTCTTGCCGATGAGCAGTTCTTC
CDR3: CASSQDHGALLADEQFF

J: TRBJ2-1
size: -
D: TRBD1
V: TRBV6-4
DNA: TGTGCCAGCAGTGACGCGCAGGGGGCGCGTAATGAGCAGTTCTTC
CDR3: CASSDAQGARNEQFF

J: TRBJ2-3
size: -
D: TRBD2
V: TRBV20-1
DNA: TGCAGTGCTAGAGGCCCCGGACAGCGGGGGACAGATACGCAGTATTTT
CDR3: CSARGPGQRGTDTQYF

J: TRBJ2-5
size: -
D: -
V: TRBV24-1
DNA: TGTGCCACCAGTGATACGTACCAAGAGACCCAGTACTTC
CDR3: CATSDTYQETQYF

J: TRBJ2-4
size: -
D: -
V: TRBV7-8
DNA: TGTGCCAGCAGTTCTAGGGGTGCTTCTTCTCAGGCAGGCATTCAGTACTTC
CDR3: CASSSRGASSQAGIQYF

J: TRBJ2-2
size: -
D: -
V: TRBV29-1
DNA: TGCAGCGTTCGCGGGAACACCGGGGAGCTGTTTTTT
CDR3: CSVRGNTGELFF

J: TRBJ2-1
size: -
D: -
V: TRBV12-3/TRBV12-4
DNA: TGTGCCAGCAGACCCGACAGGCCTTGGGGGTATGAGCAGTTCTTC
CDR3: CASRPDRPWGYEQFF

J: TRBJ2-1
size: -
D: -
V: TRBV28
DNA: TGTGCCAGCAGTTTAGACGGGCGACCTTCGAATGAGCAGTTCTTC
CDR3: CASSLDGRPSNEQFF

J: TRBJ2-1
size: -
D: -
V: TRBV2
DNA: TGTGCCAGCAGTGATGGGGGAACCTACAATGAGCAGTTCTTC
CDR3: CASSDGGTYNEQFF

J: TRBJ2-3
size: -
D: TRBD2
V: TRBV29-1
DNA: TGCAGCGGCAGCCATGACCTAGCGGGAGAGACCTCCTTTAACACAGATACGCAGTATTTT
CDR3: CSGSHDLAGETSFNTDTQYF

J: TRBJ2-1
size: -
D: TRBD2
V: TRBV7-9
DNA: TGTGCCAGCAGCTGGGGACTAGCGCCTTACAATGAGCAGTTCTTC
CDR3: CASSWGLAPYNEQFF

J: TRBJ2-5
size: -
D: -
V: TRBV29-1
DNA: TGCAGCGTTGAAGGGACAGCTAGGGAAGAGACCCAGTACTTC
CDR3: CSVEGTAREETQYF

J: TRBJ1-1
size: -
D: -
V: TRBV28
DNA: TGTGCCAGCAGCCCCGACGTAATGAACACTGAAGCTTTCTTT
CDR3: CASSPDVMNTEAFF